The present TCR beta chain was sequenced within a study of cytomegalovirus exposure and HLA in healthy donors. Whole-study findings and limits: The authors listed some 160 TCR beta chains as cytomegalovirus-associated. There were a few CMV-associated chains whose specificity for CMV antigens was confirmed in vitro.

With 2 bases removed from V and 2 bases from J, the gap between germline ends came to 6 bases. The CDR3 covers 13 residues. From germline, CDR1 is MNHEY and CDR2 SMNVEV (reference sequence). Generated by immunoSEQ multiplex PCR, the TCRdb table keeps only in-frame clones and is missing some. The data show 150,000 to 200,000 clones, with about 85% seen just once and roughly 15% held by the top ten. These donors were members of the roughly 110-subject validation cohort, a group separate from the roughly 670-subject first cohort. Regarding this clone: Its antigen is as yet unknown. Different DNA sequences within this sample yield the same CDR3.

The chain combines TRBV27 with TRBJ1-1; tentative D call: TRBD1 (5 bases). This sequence originates from a man between 18 and 29 years old in good health and CMV-seropositive. Sequencing was done on a sample of PBMCs. CDR3 DNA sequence: TGTGCCAGCAGTTTAAGGGGAAACACTGAAGCTTTCTTT. It yields the protein CASSLRGNTEAFF.